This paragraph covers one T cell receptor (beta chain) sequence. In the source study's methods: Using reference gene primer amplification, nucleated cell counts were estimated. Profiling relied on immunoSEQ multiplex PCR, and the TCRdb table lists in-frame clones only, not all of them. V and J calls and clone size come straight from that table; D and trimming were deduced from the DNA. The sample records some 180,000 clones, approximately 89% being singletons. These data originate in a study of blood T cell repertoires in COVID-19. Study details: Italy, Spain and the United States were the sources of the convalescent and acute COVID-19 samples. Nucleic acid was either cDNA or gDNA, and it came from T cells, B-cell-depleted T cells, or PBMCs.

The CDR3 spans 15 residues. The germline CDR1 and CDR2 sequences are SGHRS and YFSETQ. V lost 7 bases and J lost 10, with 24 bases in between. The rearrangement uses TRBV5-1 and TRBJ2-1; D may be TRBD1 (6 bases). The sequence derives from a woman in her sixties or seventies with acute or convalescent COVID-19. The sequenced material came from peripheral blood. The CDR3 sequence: CASRPSPGTGMEQFF. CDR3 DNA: TGCGCCAGCCGCCCCTCCCCGGGAACAGGGATGGAGCAGTTCTTC.